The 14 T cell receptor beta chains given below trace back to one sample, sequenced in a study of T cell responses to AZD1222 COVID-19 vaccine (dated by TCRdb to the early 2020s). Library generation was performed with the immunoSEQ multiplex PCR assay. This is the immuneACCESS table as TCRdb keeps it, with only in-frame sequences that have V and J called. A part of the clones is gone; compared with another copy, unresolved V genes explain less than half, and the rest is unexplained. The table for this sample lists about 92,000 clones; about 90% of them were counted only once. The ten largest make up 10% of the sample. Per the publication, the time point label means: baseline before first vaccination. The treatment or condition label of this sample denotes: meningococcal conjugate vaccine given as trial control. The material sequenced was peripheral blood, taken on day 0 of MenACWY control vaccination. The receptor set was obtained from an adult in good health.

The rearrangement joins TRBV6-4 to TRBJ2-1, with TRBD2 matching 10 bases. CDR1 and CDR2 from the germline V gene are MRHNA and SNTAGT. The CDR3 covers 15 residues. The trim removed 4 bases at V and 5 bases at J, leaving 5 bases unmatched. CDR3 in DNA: TGTGCCAGCAGTGTTCTAGCGGGGGCGAACAATGAGCAGTTCTTC. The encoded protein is CASSVLAGANNEQFF.

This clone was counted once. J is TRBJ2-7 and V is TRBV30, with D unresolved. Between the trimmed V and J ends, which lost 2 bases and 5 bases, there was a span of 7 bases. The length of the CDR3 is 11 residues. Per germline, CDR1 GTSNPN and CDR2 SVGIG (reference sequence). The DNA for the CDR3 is TGTGCCTGGAGTATCAGAAACGAGCAGTACTTC. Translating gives CAWSIRNEQYF.

CDR3 sequence reads: CASSIDRQTTYEQYF. CDR3 coding DNA: TGTGCCAGTAGTATAGATCGCCAGACCACCTACGAGCAGTACTTC. This chain connects TRBV19 to TRBJ2-7; D is uncertain. The CDR3 runs 15 residues. Germline-derived CDR1 and CDR2 are LNHDA and SQIVND (reference sequence). Trimming took 0 bases from V and 2 from J, leaving 11 bases between them.

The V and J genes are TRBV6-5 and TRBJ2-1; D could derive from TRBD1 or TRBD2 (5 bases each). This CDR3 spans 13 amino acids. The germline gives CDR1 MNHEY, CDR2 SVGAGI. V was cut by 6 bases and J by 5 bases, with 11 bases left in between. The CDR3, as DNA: TGTGCCAGCAGGAAGGGGCGGGACAATGAGCAGTTCTTC. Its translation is CASRKGRDNEQFF.

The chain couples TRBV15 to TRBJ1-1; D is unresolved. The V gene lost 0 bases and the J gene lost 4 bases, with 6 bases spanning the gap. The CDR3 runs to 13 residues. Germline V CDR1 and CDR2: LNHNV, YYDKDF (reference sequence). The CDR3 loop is CATSREVPTEAFF. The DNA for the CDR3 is TGTGCCACCAGCAGAGAAGTGCCCACTGAAGCTTTCTTT.

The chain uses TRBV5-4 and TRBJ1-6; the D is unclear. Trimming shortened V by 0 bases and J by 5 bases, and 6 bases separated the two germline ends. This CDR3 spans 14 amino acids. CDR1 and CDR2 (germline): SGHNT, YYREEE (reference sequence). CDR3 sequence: CASSLDSDNSPLHF. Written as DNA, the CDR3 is TGTGCCAGCAGCTTGGACAGCGATAATTCACCCCTCCACTTT.

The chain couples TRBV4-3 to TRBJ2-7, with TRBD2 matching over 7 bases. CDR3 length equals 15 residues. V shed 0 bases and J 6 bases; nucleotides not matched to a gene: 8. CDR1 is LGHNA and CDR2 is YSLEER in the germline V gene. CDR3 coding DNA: TGCGCCAGCAGCCAAGAGGGTGGGAGGGCAGGCGAGCAGTACTTC. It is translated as CASSQEGGRAGEQYF.

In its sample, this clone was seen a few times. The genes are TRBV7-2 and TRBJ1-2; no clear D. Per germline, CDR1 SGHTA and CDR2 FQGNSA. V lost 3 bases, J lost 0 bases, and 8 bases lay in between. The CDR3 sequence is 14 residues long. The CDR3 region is CASSFSGANYGYTF. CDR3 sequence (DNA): TGTGCCAGCAGCTTTTCAGGAGCTAACTATGGCTACACCTTC. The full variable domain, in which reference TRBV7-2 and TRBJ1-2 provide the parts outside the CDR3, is GAGVSQSPSNKVTEKGKDVELRCDPISGHTALYWYRQSLGQGLEFLIYFQGNSAPDKSGLPSDRFSAERTGGSVSTLTIQRTQQEDSAVYLCASSFSGANYGYTFGSGTRLTVV.

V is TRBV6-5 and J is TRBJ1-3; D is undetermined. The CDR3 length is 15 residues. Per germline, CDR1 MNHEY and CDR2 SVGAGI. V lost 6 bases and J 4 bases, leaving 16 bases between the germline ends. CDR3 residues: CASSRSSSRGNTIYF. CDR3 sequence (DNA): TGTGCCAGCAGCCGAAGTTCTAGTCGCGGAAACACCATATATTTT.

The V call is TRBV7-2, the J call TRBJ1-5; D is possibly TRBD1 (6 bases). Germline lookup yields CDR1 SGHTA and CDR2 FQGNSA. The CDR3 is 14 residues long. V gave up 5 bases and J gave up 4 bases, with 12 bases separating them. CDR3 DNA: TGTGCCAGCAGCCGGACAGCGGGGAATCAGCCCCAGCATTTT. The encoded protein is CASSRTAGNQPQHF.

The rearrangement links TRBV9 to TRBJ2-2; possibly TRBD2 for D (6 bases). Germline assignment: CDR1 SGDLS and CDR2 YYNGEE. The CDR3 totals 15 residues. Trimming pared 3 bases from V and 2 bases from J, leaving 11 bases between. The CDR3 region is CASSARLDNTGELFF. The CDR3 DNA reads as TGTGCCAGCAGCGCCAGACTAGATAACACCGGGGAGCTGTTTTTT.

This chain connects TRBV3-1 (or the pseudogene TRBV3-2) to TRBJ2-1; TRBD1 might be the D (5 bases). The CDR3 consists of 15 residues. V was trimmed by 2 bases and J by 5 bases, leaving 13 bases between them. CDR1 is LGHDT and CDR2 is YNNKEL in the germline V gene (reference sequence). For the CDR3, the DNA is TGTGCCAGCAGCCAATGGGTGGGGCGAAACAATGAGCAGTTCTTC. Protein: CASSQWVGRNNEQFF.

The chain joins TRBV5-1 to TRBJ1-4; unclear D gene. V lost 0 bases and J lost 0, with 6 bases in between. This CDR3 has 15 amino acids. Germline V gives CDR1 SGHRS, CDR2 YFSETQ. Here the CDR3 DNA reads TGCGCCAGCAGCTTGGATCCCGCAACTAATGAAAAACTGTTTTTT. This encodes CASSLDPATNEKLFF.

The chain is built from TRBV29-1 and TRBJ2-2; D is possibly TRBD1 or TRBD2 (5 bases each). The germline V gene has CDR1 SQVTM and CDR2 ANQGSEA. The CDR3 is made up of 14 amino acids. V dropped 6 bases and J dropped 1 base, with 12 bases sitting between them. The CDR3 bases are TGCAGCGTCGCCCGGGACGGGAACACCGGGGAGCTGTTTTTT. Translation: CSVARDGNTGELFF.